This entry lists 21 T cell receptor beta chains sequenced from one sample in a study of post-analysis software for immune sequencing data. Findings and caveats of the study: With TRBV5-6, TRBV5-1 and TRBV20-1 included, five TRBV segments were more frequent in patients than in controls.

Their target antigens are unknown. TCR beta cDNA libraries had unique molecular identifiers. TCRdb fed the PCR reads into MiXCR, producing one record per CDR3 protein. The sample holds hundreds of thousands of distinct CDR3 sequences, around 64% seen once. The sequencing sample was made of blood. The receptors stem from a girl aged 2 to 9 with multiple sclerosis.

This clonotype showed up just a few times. CDR3 protein: CATYARTRDRTFSYGYTF. In DNA form, the CDR3 reads TGTGCCACCTACGCCAGGACACGGGACAGAACTTTTAGCTATGGCTACACCTTC. This rearrangement joins TRBV4-2 to TRBJ1-2, with 7 bases fitting TRBD1. Germline V CDR1 and CDR2: LGHNA, YNFKEQ. The CDR3 contains 18 residues. J gave up 4 bases and V 10 bases, and 24 bases lay outside the gene matches.

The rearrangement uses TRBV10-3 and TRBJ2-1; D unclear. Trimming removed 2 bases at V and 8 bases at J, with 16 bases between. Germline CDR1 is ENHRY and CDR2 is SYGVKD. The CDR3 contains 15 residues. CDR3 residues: CAISEPYVGFDEQFF. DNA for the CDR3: TGTGCCATCAGTGAGCCGTACGTGGGGTTCGATGAGCAGTTCTTC.

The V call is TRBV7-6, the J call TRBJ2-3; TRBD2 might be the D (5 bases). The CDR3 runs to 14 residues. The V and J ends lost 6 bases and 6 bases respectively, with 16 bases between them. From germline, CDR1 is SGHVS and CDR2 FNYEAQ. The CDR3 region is CASSPSTGSDTQYF. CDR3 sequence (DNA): TGTGCCAGCAGTCCCAGTACGGGATCGGATACGCAGTATTTT.

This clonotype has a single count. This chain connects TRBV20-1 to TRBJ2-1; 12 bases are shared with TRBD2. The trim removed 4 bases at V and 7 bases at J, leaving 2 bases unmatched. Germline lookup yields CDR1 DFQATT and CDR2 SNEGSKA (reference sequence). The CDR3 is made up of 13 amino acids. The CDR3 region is CSATTSGRNEQFF. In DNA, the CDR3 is TGCAGTGCTACGACTAGCGGGAGAAATGAGCAGTTCTTC.

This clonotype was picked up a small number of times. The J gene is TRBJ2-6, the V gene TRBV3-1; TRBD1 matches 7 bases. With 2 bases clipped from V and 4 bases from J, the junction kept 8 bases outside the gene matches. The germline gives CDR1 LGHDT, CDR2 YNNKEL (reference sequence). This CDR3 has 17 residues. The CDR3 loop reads CASSQFPTGVGANVLTF. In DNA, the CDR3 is TGTGCCAGCAGCCAATTCCCTACAGGGGTAGGGGCCAACGTCCTGACTTTC.

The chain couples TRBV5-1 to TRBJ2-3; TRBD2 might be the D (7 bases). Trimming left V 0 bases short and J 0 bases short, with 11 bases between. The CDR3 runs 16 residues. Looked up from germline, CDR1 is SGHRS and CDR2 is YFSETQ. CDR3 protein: CASSLARGASTDTQYF. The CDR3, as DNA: TGCGCCAGCAGCTTGGCCCGGGGGGCTAGCACAGATACGCAGTATTTT. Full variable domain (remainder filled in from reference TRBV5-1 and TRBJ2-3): KAGVTQTPRYLIKTRGQQVTLSCSPISGHRSVSWYQQTPGQGLQFLFEYFSETQRNKGNFPGRFSGRQFSNSRSEMNVSTLELGDSALYLCASSLARGASTDTQYFGPGTRLTVL.

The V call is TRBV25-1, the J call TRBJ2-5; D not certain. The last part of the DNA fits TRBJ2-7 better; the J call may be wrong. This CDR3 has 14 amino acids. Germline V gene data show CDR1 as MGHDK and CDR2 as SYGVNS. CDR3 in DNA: TGTGCCAGCAGTAGGGCAGCCATCCCCTACGAGCAGTACTTC. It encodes CASSRAAIPYEQYF.

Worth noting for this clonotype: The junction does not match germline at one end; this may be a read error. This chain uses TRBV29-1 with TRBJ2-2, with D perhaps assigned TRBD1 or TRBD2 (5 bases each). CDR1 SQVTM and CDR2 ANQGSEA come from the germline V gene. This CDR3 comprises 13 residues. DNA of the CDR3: TGCAGCGTGGGGGTCGAGGGGACCGGGGAGCGGTTTTTT. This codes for CSVGVEGTGERFF.

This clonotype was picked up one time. The CDR3 spells CASSLAGANEQYF. CDR3 coding DNA: TGCGCCAGCAGCTTGGCGGGGGCAAACGAGCAGTACTTC. V usage is TRBV5-1 and J usage is TRBJ2-7; D tentatively reads TRBD1 or TRBD2 (6 bases each). V was clipped by 0 bases and J by 5 bases, with 9 bases between them. The CDR3 consists of 13 residues. Germline-derived CDR1 and CDR2 are SGHRS and YFSETQ.

The CDR3 protein is CSVKRGEKLFF. The CDR3 DNA sequence: TGCAGTGTCAAACGGGGTGAAAAACTGTTTTTT. The J gene is TRBJ1-4, the V gene TRBV20-1; no clear D gene. Trimming pared 7 bases from V and 7 bases from J, leaving 10 bases between. CDR3 length: 11 amino acids. The germline V gene has CDR1 DFQATT and CDR2 SNEGSKA (reference sequence).

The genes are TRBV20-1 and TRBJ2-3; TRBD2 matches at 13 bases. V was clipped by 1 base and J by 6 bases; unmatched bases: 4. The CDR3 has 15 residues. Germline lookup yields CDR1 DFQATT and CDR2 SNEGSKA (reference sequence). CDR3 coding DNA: TGCAGTGCTAGAGGGACTAGCGGGAGATTGGATACGCAGTATTTT. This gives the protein CSARGTSGRLDTQYF.

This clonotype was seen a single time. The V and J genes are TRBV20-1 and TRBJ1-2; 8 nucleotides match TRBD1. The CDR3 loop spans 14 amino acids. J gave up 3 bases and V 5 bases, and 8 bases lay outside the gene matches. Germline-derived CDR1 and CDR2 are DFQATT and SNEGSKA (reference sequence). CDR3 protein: CSAAPDRGHYGYTF. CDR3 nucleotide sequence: TGCAGTGCTGCCCCCGACAGGGGACACTATGGCTACACCTTC.

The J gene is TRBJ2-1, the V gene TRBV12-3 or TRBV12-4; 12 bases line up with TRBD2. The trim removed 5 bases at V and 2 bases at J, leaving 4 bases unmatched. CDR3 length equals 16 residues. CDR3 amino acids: CASSLRTSGTYNEQFF. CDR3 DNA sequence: TGTGCCAGCAGTCTCCGGACTAGCGGGACCTACAATGAGCAGTTCTTC.

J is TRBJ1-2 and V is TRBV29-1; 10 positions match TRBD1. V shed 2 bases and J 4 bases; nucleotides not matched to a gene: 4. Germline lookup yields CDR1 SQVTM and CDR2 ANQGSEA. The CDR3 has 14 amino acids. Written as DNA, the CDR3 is TGCAGCGTTGAACCGGGACAGGGGACCTATGGCTACACCTTC. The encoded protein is CSVEPGQGTYGYTF.

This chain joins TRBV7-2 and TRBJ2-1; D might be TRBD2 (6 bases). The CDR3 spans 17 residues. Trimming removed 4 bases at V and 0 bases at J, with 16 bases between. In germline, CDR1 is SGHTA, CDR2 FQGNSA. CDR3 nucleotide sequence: TGTGCCAGCAGCTATCTAGGAGGAGGGGACTCCTACAATGAGCAGTTCTTC. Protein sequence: CASSYLGGGDSYNEQFF.

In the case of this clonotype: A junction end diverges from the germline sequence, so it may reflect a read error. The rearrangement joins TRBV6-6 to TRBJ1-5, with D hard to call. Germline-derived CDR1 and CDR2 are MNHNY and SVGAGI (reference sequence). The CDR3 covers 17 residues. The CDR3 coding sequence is TGTGCCTGCAGTTACTCCTTAGGAGGTTTGGGCAATCAGCCCCAGCATTTT. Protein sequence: CACSYSLGGLGNQPQHF.

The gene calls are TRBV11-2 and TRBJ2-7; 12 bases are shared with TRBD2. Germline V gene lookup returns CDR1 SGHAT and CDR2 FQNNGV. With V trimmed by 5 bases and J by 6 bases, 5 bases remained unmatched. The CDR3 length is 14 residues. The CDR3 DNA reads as TGTGCCAGCAGCCCTAGCGGGAGGGGGACCGAGCAGTACTTC. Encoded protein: CASSPSGRGTEQYF.

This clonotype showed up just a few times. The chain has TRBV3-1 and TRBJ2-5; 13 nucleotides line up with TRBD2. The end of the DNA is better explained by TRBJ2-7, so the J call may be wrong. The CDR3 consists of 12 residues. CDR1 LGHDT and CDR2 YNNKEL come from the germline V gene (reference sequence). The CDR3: CASRLAGGEQYF. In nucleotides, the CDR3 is TGTGCCAGCCGACTAGCGGGAGGCGAGCAGTACTTC.

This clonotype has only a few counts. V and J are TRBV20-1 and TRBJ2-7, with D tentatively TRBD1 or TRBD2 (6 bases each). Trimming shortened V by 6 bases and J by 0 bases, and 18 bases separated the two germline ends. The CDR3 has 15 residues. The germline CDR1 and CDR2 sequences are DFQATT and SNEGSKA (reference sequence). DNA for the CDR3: TGCAGTGCGGGGACTGACAGGCAACCCTCCTACGAGCAGTACTTC. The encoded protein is CSAGTDRQPSYEQYF.

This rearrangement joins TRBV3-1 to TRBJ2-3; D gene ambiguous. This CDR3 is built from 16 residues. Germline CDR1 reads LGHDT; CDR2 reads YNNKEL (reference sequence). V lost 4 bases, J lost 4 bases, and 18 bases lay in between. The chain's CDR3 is CASSPGSRPRSDTQYF. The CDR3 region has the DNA TGTGCCAGCAGCCCCGGATCGCGACCACGTTCAGATACGCAGTATTTT.

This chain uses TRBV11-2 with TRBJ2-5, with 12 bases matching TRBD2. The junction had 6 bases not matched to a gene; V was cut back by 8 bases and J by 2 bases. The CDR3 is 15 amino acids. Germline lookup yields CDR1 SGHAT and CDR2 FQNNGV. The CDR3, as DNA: TGTGCCAGCGGGGGACTAGCGGGCCCACAAGAGACCCAGTACTTC. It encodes CASGGLAGPQETQYF.